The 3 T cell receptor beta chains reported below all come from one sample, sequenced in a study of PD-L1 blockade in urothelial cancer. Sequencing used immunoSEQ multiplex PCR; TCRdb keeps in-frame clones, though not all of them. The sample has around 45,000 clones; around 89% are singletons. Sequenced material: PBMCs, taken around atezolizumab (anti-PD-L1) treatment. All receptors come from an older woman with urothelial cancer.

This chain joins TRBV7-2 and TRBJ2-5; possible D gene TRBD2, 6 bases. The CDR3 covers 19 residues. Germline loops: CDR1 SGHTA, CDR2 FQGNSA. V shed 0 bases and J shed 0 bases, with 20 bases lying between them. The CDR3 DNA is TGTGCCAGCAGCTTAGCCTTCGGACATGCTGGAGGGGACCAAGAGACCCAGTACTTC. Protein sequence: CASSLAFGHAGGDQETQYF.

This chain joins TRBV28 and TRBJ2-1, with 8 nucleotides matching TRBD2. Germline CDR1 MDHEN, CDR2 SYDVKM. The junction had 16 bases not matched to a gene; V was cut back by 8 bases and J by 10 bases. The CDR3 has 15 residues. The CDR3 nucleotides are TGTGCCAGCTGCTTACCGGGACTAGGGGGAGGGGAGCAGTTCTTC. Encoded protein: CASCLPGLGGGEQFF.

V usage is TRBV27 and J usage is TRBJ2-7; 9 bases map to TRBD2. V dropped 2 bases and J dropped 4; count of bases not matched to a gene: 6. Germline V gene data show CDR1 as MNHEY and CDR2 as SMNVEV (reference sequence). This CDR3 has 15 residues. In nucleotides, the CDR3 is TGTGCCAGCAGTTTAGCGGGAGGGCCAACATACGAGCAGTACTTC. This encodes CASSLAGGPTYEQYF.